A single TCR beta chain is shown here with its context. These data come from a study of blood T cell repertoires in COVID-19. This CDR3 has 18 amino acids. Individuals aged roughly 18 to 95 years were recruited from roughly 23 US areas. Cohorts were determined from participant-reported clinical history. For recovered donors of Cohort 3, there were two negative PCRs, clearance, or symptom resolution. The repertoire was sequenced with immunoSEQ multiplex PCR; TCRdb's copy has only in-frame clones and lacks some. The table has more than 300,000 clones, approximately 84% seen once; the top ten hold over 3.5%.

The chain joins TRBV21-1 to TRBJ2-1; the DNA was not used to check the table's D call, TRBD2. TRBV21-1 is tagged as a pseudogene. The source material was PBMCs or T cells enriched from blood (not recorded which). The sequence came from a man in his thirties or forties who had recovered from COVID-19. CDR3 coding DNA: TGTGCCAGCAGCAAAGCGCTTTCTAGCGGGAGGGGTTACAATGAGCAGTTCTTC. Protein sequence: CASSKALSSGRGYNEQFF.